The 15 T cell receptor beta chains listed next were all sequenced from one sample in a study of cytomegalovirus exposure and HLA in healthy donors. PCR involved 60 Vbeta and 13 Jbeta primers. Libraries were prepared by immunoSEQ multiplex PCR; TCRdb keeps only in-frame clonotypes and omits some of them. The sample carries approximately 160,000 clones, approximately 78% recorded once. Sample: PBMCs. The receptors here all came from a woman under 30 in good health and CMV-seronegative.

This sequence joins TRBV19 and TRBJ2-7, with TRBD1 matching 7 bases. The CDR3 contains 13 residues. The J segment lost 2 bases and the V segment lost 10 bases, leaving 8 bases of the junction unmatched. Looked up from germline, CDR1 is LNHDA and CDR2 is SQIVND (reference sequence). CDR3 sequence reads: CATSGTAPYEQYF. CDR3 coding DNA: TGTGCCACCTCCGGGACAGCACCCTACGAGCAGTACTTC. The complete variable domain, with remaining parts taken from reference TRBV19 and TRBJ2-7, reads DGGITQSPKYLFRKEGQNVTLSCEQNLNHDAMYWYRQDPGQGLRLIYYSQIVNDFQKGDIAEGYSVSREKKESFPLTVTSAQKNPTAFYLCATSGTAPYEQYFGPGTRLTVT.

The chain couples TRBV18 to TRBJ2-5, with 8 bases lining up with TRBD1. The germline V gene encodes CDR1 KGHSH and CDR2 LQKENI. After removal of 3 bases from V and 5 bases from J, the junction contained 2 bases not matched to a gene. There are 13 residues in the CDR3. The CDR3 sequence: CASSPRQGETQYF. In DNA form, the CDR3 reads TGTGCCAGCTCACCTCGACAGGGGGAGACCCAGTACTTC. Combining the CDR3 with reference TRBV18 and TRBJ2-5 gives the whole variable domain NAGVMQNPRHLVRRRGQEARLRCSPMKGHSHVYWYRQLPEEGLKFMVYLQKENIIDESGMPKERFSAEFPKEGPSILRIQQVVRGDSAAYFCASSPRQGETQYFGPGTRLLVL.

The rearrangement joins TRBV19 to TRBJ2-2, with 8 bases identical to TRBD2. J gave up 6 bases and V 5 bases, and 11 bases lay outside the gene matches. From germline, CDR1 is LNHDA and CDR2 SQIVND (reference sequence). This CDR3 spans 16 amino acids. CDR3 DNA: TGTGCCAGTAGTGAGGGAGCGGGAGCTCCCGCCGGGGAGCTGTTTTTT. Translating it yields CASSEGAGAPAGELFF.

V is TRBV19 and J is TRBJ1-2; maybe TRBD1 (5 bases). Germline V gene data show CDR1 as LNHDA and CDR2 as SQIVND (reference sequence). CDR3 length: 16 residues. Trimming took 4 bases from V and 4 from J, leaving 19 bases between them. CDR3 loop: CASSNSGRVGTYGYTF. Written as DNA, the CDR3 is TGTGCCAGTAGTAATAGCGGCAGGGTCGGGACCTATGGCTACACCTTC.

This sequence joins TRBV2 and TRBJ1-2; TRBD1 is a possible D gene (5 bases). This CDR3 has 16 residues. V lost 6 bases to trimming and J lost 5 bases, with 22 bases between them. Germline V lookup: CDR1 SNHLY, CDR2 FYNNEI. The CDR3 DNA sequence: TGTGCCAGCAGCATCCTGGGCCTTGACAGTCCTTATGGCTACACCTTC. Protein: CASSILGLDSPYGYTF. Filled out from reference TRBV2 and TRBJ1-2, the complete variable domain reads EPEVTQTPSHQVTQMGQEVILRCVPISNHLYFYWYRQILGQKVEFLVSFYNNEISEKSEIFDDQFSVERPDGSNFTLKIRSTKLEDSAMYFCASSILGLDSPYGYTFGSGTRLTVV.

The genes are TRBV6-6 and TRBJ1-2, with TRBD1 matching 9 bases. Trimming cost V 8 bases and J 5 bases; bases outside gene matches: 9. The germline V gene has CDR1 MNHNY and CDR2 SVGAGI (reference sequence). The CDR3 runs 14 residues. The CDR3 is CASWDRVIQYGYTF. CDR3 nucleotides: TGTGCCAGCTGGGACAGGGTTATTCAGTATGGCTACACCTTC.

The rearrangement uses TRBV27 and TRBJ1-1; TRBD1 matches 7 bases. The trim removed 3 bases at V and 1 base at J, leaving 2 bases unmatched. The CDR3 is 14 amino acids. In germline, CDR1 is MNHEY, CDR2 SMNVEV (reference sequence). CDR3 in amino acids: CASSLGQSNTEAFF. DNA of the CDR3: TGTGCCAGCAGTTTGGGACAGTCGAACACTGAAGCTTTCTTT.

The genes are TRBV6-6 and TRBJ2-7; maybe TRBD2 (6 bases). Deletions cut 8 bases from V and 4 bases from J, with 15 bases between. Germline CDR1 reads MNHNY; CDR2 reads SVGAGI (reference sequence). The CDR3 runs 13 residues. The CDR3 bases are TGTGCCAGCCGGGACTCACGGACGTACGAGCAGTACTTC. This gives the protein CASRDSRTYEQYF.

This clone appeared a few times. The V and J genes are TRBV5-4 and TRBJ1-1; TRBD1 is a possible D gene (5 bases). The CDR3 loop spans 13 amino acids. V shed 2 bases and J shed 1 base, with 6 bases lying between them. From germline, CDR1 is SGHNT and CDR2 YYREEE (reference sequence). CDR3 sequence reads: CASSFDRNTEAFF. CDR3 coding DNA: TGTGCCAGCAGCTTTGACAGGAACACTGAAGCTTTCTTT.

The chain employs TRBV5-5 and TRBJ2-7; TRBD2 is a possible D gene (6 bases). Per germline, CDR1 SGHKS and CDR2 YYEKEE (reference sequence). The V gene lost 2 bases and the J gene lost 6 bases, with 24 bases spanning the gap. The CDR3 runs 17 residues. CDR3 coding DNA: TGTGCCAGCAGCTTTCGGGAGCCACCCGGGCTGGGTTGCGAGCAGTACTTC. Translation: CASSFREPPGLGCEQYF.

This clone was observed a few times. The genes are TRBV27 and TRBJ2-1; D remains ambiguous. The V gene's germline CDR1 is MNHEY and CDR2 SMNVEV (reference sequence). Trimming took 3 bases from V and 5 from J, leaving 11 bases between them. The CDR3 consists of 14 residues. This CDR3 reads CASSLGQAHNEQFF. CDR3 DNA: TGTGCCAGCAGTTTGGGTCAGGCCCACAATGAGCAGTTCTTC.

This clone occurred a few times. This chain joins TRBV4-2 and TRBJ2-1; D may be TRBD2 (6 bases). V gave up 0 bases and J gave up 2 bases, with 11 bases separating them. This CDR3 spans 16 amino acids. Per the germline V gene, CDR1 is LGHNA and CDR2 is YNFKEQ. The CDR3 DNA sequence: TGTGCCAGCAGCCAAGAATCTGGAGGGACCTACAATGAGCAGTTCTTC. Its protein is CASSQESGGTYNEQFF.

The chain couples TRBV2 to TRBJ2-7; 11 positions agree with TRBD2. The germline V gene encodes CDR1 SNHLY and CDR2 FYNNEI. The CDR3 loop spans 14 amino acids. The J segment lost 0 bases and the V segment lost 7 bases, leaving 2 bases of the junction unmatched. The CDR3, as DNA: TGTGCCAGCATTACTAGCGGGAGCTCCTACGAGCAGTACTTC. Protein sequence: CASITSGSSYEQYF.

V gene TRBV7-2 combines with J gene TRBJ2-7, with 10 nucleotides matching TRBD2. From germline, CDR1 is SGHTA and CDR2 FQGNSA. Trimming took 0 bases from V and 7 from J; bases not matched to a gene: 24. The CDR3 length is 21 residues. The CDR3 coding sequence is TGTGCCAGCAGCTTAGCCCGCTTCGACAGTACATCTAGCGGGAGCATTCGTGAGCAGTACTTC. As protein: CASSLARFDSTSSGSIREQYF.

The gene calls are TRBV7-2 and TRBJ1-3; 7 bases map to TRBD1. CDR1 is SGHTA, CDR2 FQGNSA, per germline. The J segment lost 2 bases and the V segment lost 3 bases, leaving 4 bases of the junction unmatched. The CDR3 is 15 residues long. CDR3 residues: CASSFKGATGNTIYF. CDR3 sequence (DNA): TGTGCCAGCAGCTTTAAGGGGGCAACTGGAAACACCATATATTTT.